One and the same sample provided the 15 T cell receptor beta chains below, sequenced in a study of OX40 agonist ivuxolimab in advanced cancers. Sequencing was performed with immunoSEQ multiplex PCR; in TCRdb, only in-frame clones are kept and a portion is missing. The sample lists under 85,000 clones, just over 90% occurring once. The sample in question was CD4+ or CD8+ T cells sorted from blood, obtained in a trial of the OX40 agonist ivuxolimab. The receptors were sampled from an adult with an advanced solid tumor such as melanoma, head and neck, liver or kidney cancer.

The chain employs TRBV18 and TRBJ2-7, with D unresolved. Germline V lookup: CDR1 KGHSH, CDR2 LQKENI. The ends were cut back, 3 bases at V and 2 bases at J, with 8 bases in the middle. The CDR3 is 13 amino acids. CDR3 in DNA: TGTGCCAGCTCACCTGCGTTAACCTACGAGCAGTACTTC. It is translated as CASSPALTYEQYF.

The genes are TRBV7-2 and TRBJ2-3; unclear D gene. The CDR3 is 13 amino acids. In germline, CDR1 is SGHTA, CDR2 FQGNSA. V lost 1 base to trimming and J lost 6 bases, with 8 bases between them. Here the CDR3 reads CASSLGGRDTQYF. CDR3 DNA: TGTGCCAGCAGCTTAGGGGGTCGGGATACGCAGTATTTT.

The rearrangement joins TRBV19 to TRBJ1-1; D is unresolved. V was pared by 10 bases and J by 3 bases, with 9 bases between. Germline lookup yields CDR1 LNHDA and CDR2 SQIVND (reference sequence). This CDR3 region has 11 residues. The CDR3 nucleotides are TGTGCCACCCGAGGGCACACTGAAGCTTTCTTT. Translated: CATRGHTEAFF.

The gene calls are TRBV7-9 and TRBJ2-5, with a weak D call TRBD2 (5 bases). Per the germline V gene, CDR1 is SEHNR and CDR2 is FQNEAQ (reference sequence). The CDR3 consists of 13 residues. With 0 bases removed from V and 5 bases from J, the gap between germline ends came to 7 bases. The DNA for the CDR3 is TGTGCCAGCAGCTTAGCACTAGGGGAGACCCAGTACTTC. Protein: CASSLALGETQYF.

This chain links TRBV6-5 with TRBJ2-5, with TRBD2 identical over 8 bases. The CDR3 consists of 13 residues. CDR1 is MNHEY, CDR2 SVGAGI, per germline. V lost 8 bases and J lost 5; bases outside the gene matches: 7. The CDR3 DNA reads TGTGCCAGCGCCAAGCGGGAGTTGGAGACCCAGTACTTC. This encodes CASAKRELETQYF.

The rearrangement uses TRBV5-4 and TRBJ2-3, with 11 bases aligning to TRBD2. The CDR3 totals 15 residues. V shed 4 bases and J 8 bases; nucleotides not matched to a gene: 9. Germline V gene sequence: CDR1 SGHNT, CDR2 YYREEE (reference sequence). CDR3 sequence (DNA): TGTGCCAGCAGCAGGGGACTAGCGGTCGCGGGTACGCAGTATTTT. Translation: CASSRGLAVAGTQYF.

V and J are TRBV2 and TRBJ2-7; 7 positions match TRBD1. V shed 6 bases, J shed 9 bases, and the junction held 11 bases outside the gene matches. Germline assignment: CDR1 SNHLY and CDR2 FYNNEI. This CDR3 region has 13 residues. The CDR3 DNA reads as TGTGCCAGCAGACGACAGGGCGGGCTTGGGCAGTACTTC. It is translated as CASRRQGGLGQYF.

This clone was counted once. The genes are TRBV10-3 and TRBJ2-3; 7 bases match TRBD1. The V and J ends lost 3 bases and 5 bases, in that order; junction bases with no gene match: 8. Germline V lookup: CDR1 ENHRY, CDR2 SYGVKD. The CDR3 consists of 15 residues. CDR3 coding DNA: TGTGCCATCAGTGACCCGGGGCAGGGGGAAGATACGCAGTATTTT. Translation gives CAISDPGQGEDTQYF.

This clone occurred once. The chain joins TRBV18 to TRBJ2-7; tentatively, D is TRBD2 (5 bases). Germline V lookup: CDR1 KGHSH, CDR2 LQKENI. V was trimmed by 6 bases and J by 3 bases, leaving 18 bases between them. This CDR3 comprises 15 residues. CDR3 amino acids: CASSDTAAQFYEQYF. The CDR3 bases are TGTGCCAGCTCCGATACAGCGGCCCAGTTCTACGAGCAGTACTTC.

This clone has a single count. This chain joins TRBV9 and TRBJ2-1; the match to TRBD1 covers 10 bases. Trimming cost V 0 bases and J 8 bases; bases outside gene matches: 5. The CDR3 runs to 15 residues. Per germline, CDR1 SGDLS and CDR2 YYNGEE. For the CDR3, the DNA is TGTGCCAGCAGCGTAGCCGGGACAGGGGAATATGAGCAGTTCTTC. Protein product: CASSVAGTGEYEQFF.

This clone was seen just once. The chain carries TRBV6-5 and TRBJ2-7; 8 bases agree with TRBD1. Trimming took 5 bases from V and 6 from J; bases not matched to a gene: 12. This CDR3 has 15 residues. Germline V gene lookup returns CDR1 MNHEY and CDR2 SVGAGI. The CDR3 region is CASSPAPGQVIEQYF. CDR3 DNA: TGTGCCAGCAGTCCCGCCCCGGGACAGGTAATCGAGCAGTACTTC.

As concerns this clone: Other DNA sequences in this specimen translate into the identical CDR3. The V gene is TRBV19, the J gene TRBJ1-4; no reliable D call. Germline V gene data show CDR1 as LNHDA and CDR2 as SQIVND (reference sequence). The V end lost 2 bases, the J end lost 6 bases, and 7 bases lay between the germline ends. CDR3 length: 13 amino acids. CDR3 region: CASSIRADEKLFF. CDR3 nucleotide sequence: TGTGCCAGTAGTATAAGGGCGGATGAAAAACTGTTTTTT.

This sequence joins TRBV2 and TRBJ1-3; D may be TRBD1 (6 bases). Germline loops: CDR1 SNHLY, CDR2 FYNNEI. This CDR3 is 15 amino acids long. Trimming pared 6 bases from V and 8 bases from J, leaving 20 bases between. This CDR3 reads CASRGTPGAGDTIYF. The CDR3 nucleotides read TGTGCCAGCAGGGGGACACCGGGGGCCGGGGACACCATATATTTT.

The rearrangement joins TRBV19 to TRBJ2-5; possible D gene TRBD2, 6 bases. The germline V gene encodes CDR1 LNHDA and CDR2 SQIVND (reference sequence). This CDR3 contains 15 residues. Trimming stripped 5 bases from V and 0 bases from J, with 13 bases between. This CDR3 is CASSPRRGNQETQYF. The CDR3, as DNA: TGTGCCAGTAGTCCCCGACGGGGGAACCAAGAGACCCAGTACTTC.

The chain recombines TRBV9 with TRBJ1-5, with D possibly being TRBD1 (5 bases). Per the germline V gene, CDR1 is SGDLS and CDR2 is YYNGEE. The CDR3 is 13 residues long. Trimming removed 0 bases from V and 6 bases from J, with 7 bases in between. CDR3 DNA: TGTGCCAGCAGCGTAGACGGGACTCAGCCCCAGCATTTT. Translated: CASSVDGTQPQHF.